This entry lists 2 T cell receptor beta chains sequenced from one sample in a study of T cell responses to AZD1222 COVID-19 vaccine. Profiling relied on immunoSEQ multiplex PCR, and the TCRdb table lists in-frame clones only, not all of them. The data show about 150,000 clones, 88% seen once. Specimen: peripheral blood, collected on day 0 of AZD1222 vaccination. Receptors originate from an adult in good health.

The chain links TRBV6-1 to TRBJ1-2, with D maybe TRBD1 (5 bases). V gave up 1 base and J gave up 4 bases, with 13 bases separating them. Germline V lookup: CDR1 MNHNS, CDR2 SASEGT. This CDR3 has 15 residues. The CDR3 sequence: CASSEEGSGRYGYTF. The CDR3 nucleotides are TGTGCCAGCAGTGAAGAGGGGTCAGGGCGCTATGGCTACACCTTC.

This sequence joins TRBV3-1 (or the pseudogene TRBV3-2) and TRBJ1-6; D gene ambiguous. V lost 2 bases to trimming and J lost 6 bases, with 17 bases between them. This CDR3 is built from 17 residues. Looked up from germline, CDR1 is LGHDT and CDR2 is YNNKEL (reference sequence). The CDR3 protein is CASSQSGTLLVNSPLHF. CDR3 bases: TGTGCCAGCAGCCAATCAGGCACCCTGTTAGTTAATTCACCCCTCCACTTT.